This TCR beta chain was recorded in a study of blood T cell repertoires in COVID-19. In the study overall: Both acute and convalescent COVID-19 samples were obtained from the United States, Italy and Spain. PBMCs, B-cell-depleted T cells, or T cells provided the cDNA or gDNA that made up the material.

Authors' data handling: How many nucleated cells were present was estimated from reference gene primer amplification. Repertoires were generated with immunoSEQ multiplex PCR, while TCRdb's copy carries only in-frame clones and drops some. The V and J calls and clone size are taken from that table; D and trimming were inferred from the DNA. This table holds a few hundred thousand clones, about 91% found once. This sequence originates from a woman in her thirties or forties with acute COVID-19. The material sequenced was PBMCs or T cells enriched from blood (not recorded which).

The CDR3 spells CASSVAGAPAGELFF. The CDR3 DNA follows: TGCGCCAGCAGTGTAGCGGGGGCCCCCGCCGGGGAGCTGTTTTTT. The chain recombines TRBV10-2 with TRBJ2-2; 9 bases agree with TRBD2. The V segment lost 4 bases and the J segment 6 bases; nucleotides outside the gene matches: 6. The CDR3 covers 15 residues. CDR1 and CDR2 from the germline V gene are WSHSY and SAAADI.